Below are 4 T cell receptor beta chains sequenced from a single sample in a study of cytomegalovirus exposure and HLA in healthy donors. The PCR was carried out with 60 Vbeta primers and 13 Jbeta primers. The method was immunoSEQ multiplex PCR; TCRdb's version includes in-frame clones alone and lacks a portion of them. The sample records approximately 160,000 clones, approximately 71% being singletons. Material: PBMCs. The receptors were gathered from a middle-aged man in good health and CMV-seronegative.

In this sample, this clone turned up a few times. V gene TRBV7-9 combines with J gene TRBJ1-1, with D perhaps TRBD1 (5 bases). This CDR3 is built from 12 residues. Trimming shortened V by 8 bases and J by 8 bases, and 15 bases separated the two germline ends. Germline-derived CDR1 and CDR2 are SEHNR and FQNEAQ (reference sequence). This CDR3 reads CASGYVGGEAFF. In DNA, the CDR3 is TGTGCCAGCGGCTACGTGGGGGGGGAAGCTTTCTTT.

The chain carries TRBV5-7 and TRBJ2-7; TRBD2 is a possible D gene (6 bases). TRBV5-7 has ORF status, its function being uncertain. Trimming left V 0 bases short and J 6 bases short, with 22 bases between. The CDR3 loop spans 17 amino acids. The CDR3 loop reads CASSLGPREGNLIEQYF. CDR3 DNA sequence: TGTGCCAGCAGCTTGGGGCCGCGGGAAGGGAATCTCATCGAGCAGTACTTC.

V usage is TRBV5-1 and J usage is TRBJ1-2; 7 bases align to TRBD1. Germline values: CDR1 SGHRS, CDR2 YFSETQ. V gave up 6 bases and J gave up 5 bases; unmatched junction bases: 16. This CDR3 has 16 amino acids. The CDR3 DNA is TGCGCCAGCAAAACCGGGACAGCGAGCCCTCTATATGGCTACACCTTC. Its protein product is CASKTGTASPLYGYTF.

This clone has only a few counts. The chain uses TRBV2 and TRBJ1-6; no definite D call. This CDR3 is built from 11 residues. The V gene's germline CDR1 is SNHLY and CDR2 FYNNEI. The ends were cut back, 6 bases at V and 10 bases at J, with 7 bases in the middle. This CDR3 reads CASSLLSPLHF. As DNA, the CDR3 is TGTGCCAGCAGCTTATTATCACCCCTCCACTTT.